This T cell receptor (beta chain) is drawn from a study of a mutant IDH1 vaccine in newly diagnosed glioma. Study overall: Beginning 4-6 weeks after radiotherapy alone, or with temozolomide cycles, vaccination took place.

Regarding this clone: Its antigen is not identified.

Indicated time point: week 5, during vaccination. Doses comprised 300 ug of mutant IDH1 20-mer peptide each, plus topical imiquimod. Each donor presented with a new WHO grade 3 or 4 astrocytoma that tested IDH1-mutant and showed ATRX loss. Some clones are missing from TCRdb's copy, which holds only in-frame ones; the method was immunoSEQ multiplex PCR. The sample lists about 36,000 clones; roughly 79% were seen once. In germline, CDR1 is SGHNT, CDR2 YYREEE (reference sequence). This CDR3 is built from 16 residues. J lost 4 bases, V lost 4 bases, and 12 bases had no gene match. This TCR came from a man over 45 with glioma. The material was PBMCs, obtained from a glioma patient whose treatment included an IDH1 peptide vaccine. The chain carries TRBV5-4 and TRBJ1-1; TRBD1 aligns across 8 bases. The CDR3: CASSTSQGAPGTEAFF. The CDR3, as DNA: TGTGCCAGCAGCACTTCGCAGGGGGCGCCAGGCACTGAAGCTTTCTTT. The whole variable domain, remainder taken from reference TRBV5-4 and TRBJ1-1, is ETGVTQSPTHLIKTRGQQVTLRCSSQSGHNTVSWYQQALGQGPQFIFQYYREEENGRGNFPPRFSGLQFPNYSSELNVNALELDDSALYLCASSTSQGAPGTEAFFGQGTRLTVV.